The 23 T cell receptor beta chains in this list originate from one sample, sequenced in a study of CD8 T cells in Susac syndrome. Reverse transcription of 0.5 to 1 ug RNA was performed with random hexamers. From the immunoSEQ multiplex PCR reads, TCRdb called clonotypes with MiXCR, one entry per CDR3 protein. In the table there are around 69,000 distinct CDR3 sequences, approximately 96% of which are singletons. The sample comprised CD4+ T cells from PBMCs. The receptors originated from a human donor with multiple sclerosis.

The rearrangement links TRBV30 to TRBJ1-1; possibly TRBD1 for D (6 bases). From germline, CDR1 is GTSNPN and CDR2 SVGIG (reference sequence). Between the trimmed V and J ends, which lost 4 bases and 4 bases, there was a span of 13 bases. The CDR3 extends over 13 amino acids. The CDR3 bases are TGTGCCTGGACCCAACAGGGCGGCACTGAAGCTTTCTTT. Residues: CAWTQQGGTEAFF.

V and J are TRBV3-1 and TRBJ1-1; D perhaps matches TRBD1 (5 bases). V was pared by 2 bases and J by 5 bases, with 12 bases between. Germline V gives CDR1 LGHDT, CDR2 YNNKEL (reference sequence). The CDR3 is 14 residues long. The CDR3 DNA sequence: TGTGCCAGCAGCCAAATCCCCAGGGTTACTGAAGCTTTCTTT. Translated, it gives CASSQIPRVTEAFF.

J is TRBJ1-2 and V is TRBV20-1; D unresolved. The CDR3 totals 11 residues. Germline V lookup: CDR1 DFQATT, CDR2 SNEGSKA (reference sequence). Trimming took 6 bases from V and 4 from J, leaving 9 bases between them. The CDR3 nucleotides read TGCAGTGCCGGTTTCCTCTATGGCTACACCTTC. Translation gives CSAGFLYGYTF.

The gene calls are TRBV5-6 and TRBJ2-1; TRBD2 agrees at 10 bases. CDR3 length: 15 amino acids. Germline lookup yields CDR1 SGHDT and CDR2 YYEEEE. J lost 0 bases, V lost 5 bases, and 2 bases had no gene match. The CDR3 is CASRSSGSSYNEQFF. CDR3 nucleotide sequence: TGTGCCAGCAGGTCTAGCGGGAGCTCCTACAATGAGCAGTTCTTC. The whole variable domain, remainder taken from reference TRBV5-6 and TRBJ2-1, is DAGVTQSPTHLIKTRGQQVTLRCSPKSGHDTVSWYQQALGQGPQFIFQYYEEEERQRGNFPDRFSGHQFPNYSSELNVNALLLGDSALYLCASRSSGSSYNEQFFGPGTRLTVL.

The V and J genes are TRBV12-3 or TRBV12-4 and TRBJ1-5; the match to TRBD1 covers 9 bases. V trimming: 6 bases; J trimming: 4 bases; junction bases outside the gene matches: 7. The CDR3 runs 15 residues. Here the CDR3 DNA reads TGTGCCAGCAGAGCCGGGACAGGGCCTAATCAGCCCCAGCATTTT. Translated: CASRAGTGPNQPQHF.

The V call is TRBV12-3 or TRBV12-4, the J call TRBJ1-2; TRBD1 is a possible D gene (6 bases). CDR3 length: 17 residues. V was clipped by 5 bases and J by 2 bases, with 21 bases between them. The CDR3 region has the DNA TGTGCCAGCAGTATTCTCCAGGGGCGAGGGGGGAACTATGGCTACACCTTC. Residues: CASSILQGRGGNYGYTF.

V gene TRBV20-1 combines with J gene TRBJ2-2, with 7 positions matching TRBD1. Germline CDR1 is DFQATT and CDR2 is SNEGSKA (reference sequence). V trimming: 3 bases; J trimming: 0 bases; junction bases outside the gene matches: 1. The CDR3 is 14 residues long. In nucleotides, the CDR3 is TGCAGTGCTAGCGGGACAGCGAACACCGGGGAGCTGTTTTTT. This gives the protein CSASGTANTGELFF.

This sequence joins TRBV5-1 and TRBJ1-1; D unclear. The CDR3 is made up of 13 amino acids. Germline CDR1 and CDR2: SGHRS and YFSETQ. V lost 1 base and J lost 1, with 5 bases in between. This CDR3 reads CASSLLPNTEAFF. The CDR3 coding sequence is TGCGCCAGCAGCTTGCTCCCGAACACTGAAGCTTTCTTT.

The J gene is TRBJ1-5, the V gene TRBV6-6, with a tentative D call TRBD1 (6 bases). Trimming took off 5 bases at V and 7 bases at J, with 18 bases between the two ends. The CDR3 length is 15 residues. Germline CDR1 and CDR2: MNHNY and SVGAGI (reference sequence). In nucleotides, the CDR3 is TGTGCCAGCAGTGGGACACGACGACTTGGGCAGCCCCAGCATTTT. It is translated as CASSGTRRLGQPQHF.

V and J are TRBV11-2 and TRBJ2-7; TRBD1 agrees at 9 bases. J gave up 0 bases and V 5 bases, and 5 bases lay outside the gene matches. This CDR3 has 15 amino acids. CDR1 SGHAT and CDR2 FQNNGV come from the germline V gene. The CDR3 reads CASSTRTGASYEQYF. Written as DNA, the CDR3 is TGTGCCAGCAGCACCCGGACAGGGGCCTCCTACGAGCAGTACTTC. Supplemented by reference TRBV11-2 and TRBJ2-7, the full variable domain reads EAGVAQSPRYKIIEKRQSVAFWCNPISGHATLYWYQQILGQGPKLLIQFQNNGVVDDSQLPKDRFSAERLKGVDSTLKIQPAKLEDSAVYLCASSTRTGASYEQYFGPGTRLTVT.

V gene TRBV7-9 combines with J gene TRBJ2-3; D remains unclear. The germline gives CDR1 SEHNR, CDR2 FQNEAQ (reference sequence). This CDR3 region has 17 residues. Trimming stripped 7 bases from V and 0 bases from J, with 20 bases between. The CDR3 DNA reads TGTGCCAGCAACCCCCCATGGGGAAGGAGTAGCACAGATACGCAGTATTTT. This codes for CASNPPWGRSSTDTQYF.

The V call is TRBV24-1, the J call TRBJ2-1; D is unclear. V was cut by 5 bases and J by 4 bases, with 8 bases left in between. Per germline, CDR1 KGHDR and CDR2 SFDVKD. The CDR3 has 13 amino acids. The CDR3 DNA is TGTGCCACCAGTGTAGGTTCATACAATGAGCAGTTCTTC. This sequence encodes CATSVGSYNEQFF.

The V and J genes are TRBV29-1 and TRBJ1-2, with 7 positions matching TRBD1. The trim removed 6 bases at V and 4 bases at J, leaving 11 bases unmatched. The CDR3 is 14 residues long. Germline V gene lookup returns CDR1 SQVTM and CDR2 ANQGSEA. The CDR3 coding sequence is TGCAGCGTCGTCTTGAGGGGGCGCGGCTATGGCTACACCTTC. It is translated as CSVVLRGRGYGYTF.

The chain employs TRBV3-1 and TRBJ1-2; D unclear. Trimming took off 1 base at V and 0 bases at J, with 6 bases between the two ends. The germline CDR1 and CDR2 sequences are LGHDT and YNNKEL (reference sequence). CDR3 size: 14 residues. CDR3 bases: TGTGCCAGCAGCCAAGGGCAGACTAACTATGGCTACACCTTC. Its translation: CASSQGQTNYGYTF.

Remarks on this clonotype: At one boundary the junction diverges from the germline segment, which might be a read error. The genes are TRBV7-2 and TRBJ2-2, with 11 bases aligning to TRBD2. From germline, CDR1 is SGHTA and CDR2 FQGNSA. This CDR3 contains 16 residues. The CDR3 protein is CASSLARLAGTGELFF. The CDR3 DNA reads as TGTGCCAGCAGCCTAGCAAGACTAGCGGGGACCGGGGAGCTGTTTTTT.

The rearrangement uses TRBV2 and TRBJ1-5, with a possible D match to TRBD1 (6 bases). V was trimmed by 2 bases and J by 4 bases, leaving 9 bases between them. CDR3 length: 14 amino acids. Germline V lookup: CDR1 SNHLY, CDR2 FYNNEI. The chain's CDR3 is CASSETGANQPQHF. As DNA, the CDR3 is TGTGCCAGCAGTGAAACGGGGGCGAATCAGCCCCAGCATTTT.

As DNA, the CDR3 is TGTGCCAGCAGCACTACTAGCGGGGGCCCGGAGCAGTTCTTC. It is translated as CASSTTSGGPEQFF. The J gene is TRBJ2-1, the V gene TRBV7-2, with 11 nucleotides matching TRBD2. Per germline, CDR1 SGHTA and CDR2 FQGNSA. The CDR3 has 14 amino acids. Germline trimming cut 5 bases from V and 10 bases from J; bases unmatched to any gene: 7.

This chain uses TRBV29-1 with TRBJ1-2; no clear D gene. The V end was cut by 3 bases, the J end by 0 bases, with 5 bases between. The CDR3 loop spans 12 amino acids. CDR1 is SQVTM, CDR2 ANQGSEA, per germline. The CDR3 DNA reads as TGCAGCGTTGAGTCTGCTAACTATGGCTACACCTTC. This codes for CSVESANYGYTF.

The genes are TRBV7-9 and TRBJ1-6; D gene uncertain. V was clipped by 7 bases and J by 1 base, with 8 bases between them. This CDR3 is 14 amino acids long. Germline-derived CDR1 and CDR2 are SEHNR and FQNEAQ (reference sequence). CDR3 region: CASTPMSYNSPLHF. As DNA, the CDR3 is TGTGCCAGCACCCCGATGTCCTATAATTCACCCCTCCACTTT.

The chain joins TRBV29-1 to TRBJ1-2, with TRBD1 matching 9 bases. The CDR3 covers 12 residues. Germline V gene sequence: CDR1 SQVTM, CDR2 ANQGSEA. Trimming took 7 bases from V and 3 from J; bases not matched to a gene: 3. As DNA, the CDR3 is TGCAGCGCGGGACAGGGTGACTATGGCTACACCTTC. Protein product: CSAGQGDYGYTF.

The V and J genes are TRBV28 and TRBJ2-7; TRBD1 agrees at 7 bases. The length of the CDR3 is 13 residues. Germline lookup yields CDR1 MDHEN and CDR2 SYDVKM. With V trimmed by 6 bases and J by 7 bases, 9 bases remained unmatched. In DNA, the CDR3 is TGTGCCAGCAGGGGCCCACAGGGGAGAGAGCAGTACTTC. Its translation: CASRGPQGREQYF.

The rearrangement links TRBV5-4 to TRBJ2-1, with D perhaps matching TRBD1 (6 bases). This CDR3 spans 14 amino acids. Per the germline V gene, CDR1 is SGHNT and CDR2 is YYREEE (reference sequence). Trimming took 2 bases from V and 8 from J, leaving 14 bases between them. CDR3 sequence: CASSFTGFMYEQFF. CDR3 in DNA: TGTGCCAGCAGCTTTACAGGGTTTATGTATGAGCAGTTCTTC.

The chain combines TRBV3-1 with TRBJ2-2; D may be TRBD1 or TRBD2 (5 bases each). Germline V gene lookup returns CDR1 LGHDT and CDR2 YNNKEL (reference sequence). V gave up 4 bases and J gave up 0 bases, with 6 bases separating them. The CDR3 extends over 14 amino acids. The CDR3, as DNA: TGTGCCAGCAGCCCGGGACCGAACACCGGGGAGCTGTTTTTT. Protein sequence: CASSPGPNTGELFF.